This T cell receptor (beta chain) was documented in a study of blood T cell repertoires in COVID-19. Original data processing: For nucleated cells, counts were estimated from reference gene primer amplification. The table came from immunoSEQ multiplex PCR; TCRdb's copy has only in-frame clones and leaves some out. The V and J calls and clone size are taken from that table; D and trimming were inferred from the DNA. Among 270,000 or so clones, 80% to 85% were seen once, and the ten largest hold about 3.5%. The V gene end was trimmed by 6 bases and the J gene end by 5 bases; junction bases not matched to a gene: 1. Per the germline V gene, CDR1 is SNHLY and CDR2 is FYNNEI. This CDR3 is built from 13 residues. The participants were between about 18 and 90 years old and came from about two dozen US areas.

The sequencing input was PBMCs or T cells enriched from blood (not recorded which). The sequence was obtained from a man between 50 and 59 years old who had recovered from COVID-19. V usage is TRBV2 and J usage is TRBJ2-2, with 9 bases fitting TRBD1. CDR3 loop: CASRGQGTGELFF. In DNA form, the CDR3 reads TGTGCCAGCAGAGGACAGGGGACCGGGGAGCTGTTTTTT.